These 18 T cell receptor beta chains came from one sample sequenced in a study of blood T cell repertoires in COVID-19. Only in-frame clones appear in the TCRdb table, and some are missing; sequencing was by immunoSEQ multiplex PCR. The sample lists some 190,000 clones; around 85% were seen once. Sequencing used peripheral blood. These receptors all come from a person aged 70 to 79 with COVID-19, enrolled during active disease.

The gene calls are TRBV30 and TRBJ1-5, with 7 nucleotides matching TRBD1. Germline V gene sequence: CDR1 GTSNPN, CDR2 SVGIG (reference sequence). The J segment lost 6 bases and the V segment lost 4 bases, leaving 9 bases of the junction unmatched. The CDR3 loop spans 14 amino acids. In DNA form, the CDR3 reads TGTGCCTGGACCGAACAGGGGCTGGTTCAGCCCCAGCATTTT. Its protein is CAWTEQGLVQPQHF.

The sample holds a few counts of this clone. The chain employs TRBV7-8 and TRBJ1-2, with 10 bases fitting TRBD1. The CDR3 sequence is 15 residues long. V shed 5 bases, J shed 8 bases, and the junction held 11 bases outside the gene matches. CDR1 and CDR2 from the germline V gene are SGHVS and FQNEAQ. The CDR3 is CASSRGQGGSEGYTF. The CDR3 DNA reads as TGTGCCAGCAGCCGAGGACAGGGGGGAAGCGAAGGCTACACCTTC.

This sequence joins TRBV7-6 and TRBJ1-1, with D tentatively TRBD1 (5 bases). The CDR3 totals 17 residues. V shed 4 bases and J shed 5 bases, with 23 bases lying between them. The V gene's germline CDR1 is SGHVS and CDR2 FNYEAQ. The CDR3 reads CASSSPAGGFRVTEAFF. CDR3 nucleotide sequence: TGTGCCAGCAGCTCCCCGGCGGGGGGTTTTAGGGTAACTGAAGCTTTCTTT.

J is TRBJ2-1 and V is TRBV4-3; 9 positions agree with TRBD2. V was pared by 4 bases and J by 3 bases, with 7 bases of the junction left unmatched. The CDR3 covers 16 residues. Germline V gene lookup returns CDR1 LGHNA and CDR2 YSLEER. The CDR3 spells CASSRAGGGGYNEQFF. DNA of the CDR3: TGCGCCAGCAGCCGAGCGGGAGGAGGGGGCTACAATGAGCAGTTCTTC.

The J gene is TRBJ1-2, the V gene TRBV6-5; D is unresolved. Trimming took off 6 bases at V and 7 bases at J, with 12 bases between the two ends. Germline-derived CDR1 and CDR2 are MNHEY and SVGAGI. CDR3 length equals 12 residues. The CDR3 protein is CASRNQDTGYTF. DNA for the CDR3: TGTGCCAGCAGGAACCAGGATACTGGCTACACCTTC.

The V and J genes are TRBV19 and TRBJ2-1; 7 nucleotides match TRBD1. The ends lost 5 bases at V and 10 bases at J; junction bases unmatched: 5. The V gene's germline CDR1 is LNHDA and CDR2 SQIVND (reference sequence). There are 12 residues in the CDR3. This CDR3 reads CASSPLDREQFF. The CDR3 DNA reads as TGTGCCAGTAGTCCCTTGGACAGGGAGCAGTTCTTC.

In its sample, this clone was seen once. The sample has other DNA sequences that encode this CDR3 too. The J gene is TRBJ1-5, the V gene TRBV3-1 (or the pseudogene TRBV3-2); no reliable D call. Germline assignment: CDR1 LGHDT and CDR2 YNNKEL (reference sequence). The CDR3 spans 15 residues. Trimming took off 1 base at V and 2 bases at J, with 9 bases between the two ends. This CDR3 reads CASSQGNGGNQPQHF. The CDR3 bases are TGTGCCAGCAGCCAAGGGAACGGGGGCAATCAGCCCCAGCATTTT.

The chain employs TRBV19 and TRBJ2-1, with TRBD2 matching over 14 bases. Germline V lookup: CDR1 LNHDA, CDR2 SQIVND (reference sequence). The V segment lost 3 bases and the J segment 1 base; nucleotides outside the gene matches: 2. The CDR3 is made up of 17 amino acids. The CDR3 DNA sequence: TGTGCCAGTAGTATGGGACTAGCGGGAGTATCCTACAATGAGCAGTTCTTC. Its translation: CASSMGLAGVSYNEQFF.

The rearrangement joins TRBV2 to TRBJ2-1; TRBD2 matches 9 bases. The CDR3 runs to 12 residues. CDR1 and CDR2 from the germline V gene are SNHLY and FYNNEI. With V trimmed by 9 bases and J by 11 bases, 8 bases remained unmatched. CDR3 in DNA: TGTGCCAGTAGGACTAGCGAGCAAAAGCAGTTCTTC. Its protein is CASRTSEQKQFF.

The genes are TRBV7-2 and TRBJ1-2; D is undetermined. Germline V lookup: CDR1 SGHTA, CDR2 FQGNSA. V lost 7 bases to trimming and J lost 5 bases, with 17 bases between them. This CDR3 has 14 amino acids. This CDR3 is CASTNPGVVYGYTF. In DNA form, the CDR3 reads TGTGCCAGCACGAATCCGGGTGTCGTATATGGCTACACCTTC. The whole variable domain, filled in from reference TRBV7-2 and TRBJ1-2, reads GAGVSQSPSNKVTEKGKDVELRCDPISGHTALYWYRQSLGQGLEFLIYFQGNSAPDKSGLPSDRFSAERTGGSVSTLTIQRTQQEDSAVYLCASTNPGVVYGYTFGSGTRLTVV.

CDR3 nucleotides: TGCGCCAGCAGCTTGCAAGACACCCAAGAGACCCAGTACTTC. Translation gives CASSLQDTQETQYF. This rearrangement joins TRBV5-1 to TRBJ2-5; D is unresolved. V was shortened by 1 base and J by 1 base, with 8 bases between the two germline ends. CDR3 length equals 14 residues. In germline, CDR1 is SGHRS, CDR2 YFSETQ.

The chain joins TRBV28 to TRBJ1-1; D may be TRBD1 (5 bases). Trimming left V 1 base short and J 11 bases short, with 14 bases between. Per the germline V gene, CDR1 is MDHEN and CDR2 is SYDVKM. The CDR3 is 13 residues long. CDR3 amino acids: CASSLLGGSRAFF. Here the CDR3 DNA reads TGTGCCAGCAGTTTATTGGGGGGAAGTAGGGCTTTCTTT.

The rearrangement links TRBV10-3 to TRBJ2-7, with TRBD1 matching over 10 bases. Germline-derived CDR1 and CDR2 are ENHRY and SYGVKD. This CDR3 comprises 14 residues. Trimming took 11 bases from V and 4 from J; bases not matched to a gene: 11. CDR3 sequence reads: CAAKGRDRGYEQYF. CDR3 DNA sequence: TGTGCCGCCAAAGGAAGGGACAGGGGTTACGAGCAGTACTTC.

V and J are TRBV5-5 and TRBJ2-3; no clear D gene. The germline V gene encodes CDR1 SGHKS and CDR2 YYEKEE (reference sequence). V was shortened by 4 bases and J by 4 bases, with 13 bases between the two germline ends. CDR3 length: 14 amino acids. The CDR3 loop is CASSDRLVSDTQYF. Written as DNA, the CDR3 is TGTGCCAGCAGCGATAGACTGGTCTCAGATACGCAGTATTTT.

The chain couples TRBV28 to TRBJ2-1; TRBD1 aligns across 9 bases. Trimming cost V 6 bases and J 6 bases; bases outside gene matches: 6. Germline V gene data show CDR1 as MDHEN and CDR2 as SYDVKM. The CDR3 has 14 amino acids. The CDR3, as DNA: TGTGCCAGCAGGCGGGACAGGGTTAGCAATGAGCAGTTCTTC. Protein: CASRRDRVSNEQFF.

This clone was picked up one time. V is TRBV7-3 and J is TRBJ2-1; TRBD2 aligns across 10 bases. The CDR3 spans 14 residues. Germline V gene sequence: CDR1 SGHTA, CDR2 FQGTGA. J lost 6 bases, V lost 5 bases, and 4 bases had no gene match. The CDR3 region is CASSPGLARNEQFF. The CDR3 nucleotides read TGTGCCAGCAGCCCGGGACTAGCGCGCAATGAGCAGTTCTTC.

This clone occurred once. In DNA form, the CDR3 reads TGTGCCAGCAGTTTTCACGGCACTGAAGCTTTCTTT. This sequence encodes CASSFHGTEAFF. The chain recombines TRBV27 with TRBJ1-1; D not certain. The CDR3 length is 12 residues. Germline V gene sequence: CDR1 MNHEY, CDR2 SMNVEV (reference sequence). Trimming removed 3 bases at V and 4 bases at J, with 6 bases between.

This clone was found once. The CDR3 spells CASSRLETQYF. CDR3 nucleotide sequence: TGTGCCAGCAGCCGCCTGGAGACGCAGTACTTC. The gene calls are TRBV6-6 and TRBJ2-7; D is unresolved. Trimming left V 6 bases short and J 9 bases short, with 12 bases between. This CDR3 is built from 11 residues. Germline CDR1 and CDR2: MNHNY and SVGAGI (reference sequence).